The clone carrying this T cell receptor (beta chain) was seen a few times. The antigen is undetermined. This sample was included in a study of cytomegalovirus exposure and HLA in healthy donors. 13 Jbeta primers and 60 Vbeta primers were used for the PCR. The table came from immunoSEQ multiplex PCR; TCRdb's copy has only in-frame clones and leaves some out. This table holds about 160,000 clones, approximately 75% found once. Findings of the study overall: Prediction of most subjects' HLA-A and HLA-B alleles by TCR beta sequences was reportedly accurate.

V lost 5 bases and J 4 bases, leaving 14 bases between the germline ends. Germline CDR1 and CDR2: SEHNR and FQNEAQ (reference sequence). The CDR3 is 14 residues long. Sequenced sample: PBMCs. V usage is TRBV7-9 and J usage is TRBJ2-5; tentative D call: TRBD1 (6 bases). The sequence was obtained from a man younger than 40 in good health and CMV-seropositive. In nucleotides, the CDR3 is TGTGCCAGCAGCCAATCTGGGGGCGCAGAGACCCAGTACTTC. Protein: CASSQSGGAETQYF.